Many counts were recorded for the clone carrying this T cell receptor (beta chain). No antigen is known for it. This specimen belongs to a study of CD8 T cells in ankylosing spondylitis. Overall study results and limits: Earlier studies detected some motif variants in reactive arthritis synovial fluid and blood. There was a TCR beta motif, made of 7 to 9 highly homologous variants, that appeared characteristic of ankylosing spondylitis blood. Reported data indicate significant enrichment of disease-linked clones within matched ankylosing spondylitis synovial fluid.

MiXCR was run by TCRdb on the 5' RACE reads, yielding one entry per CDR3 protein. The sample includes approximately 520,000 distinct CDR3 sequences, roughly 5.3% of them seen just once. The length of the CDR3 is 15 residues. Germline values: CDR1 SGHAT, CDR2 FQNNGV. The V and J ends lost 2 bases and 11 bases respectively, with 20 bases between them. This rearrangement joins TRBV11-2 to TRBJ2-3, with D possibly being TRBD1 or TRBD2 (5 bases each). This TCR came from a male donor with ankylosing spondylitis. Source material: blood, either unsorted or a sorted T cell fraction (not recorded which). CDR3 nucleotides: TGTGCCAGCAGCTTACCCCGGGGTTGGTCGAGGGGGCAGTATTTT. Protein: CASSLPRGWSRGQYF.